These 10 T cell receptor beta chains were all obtained from the same sample, sequenced in a study of blood T cell repertoires in COVID-19. Generated by immunoSEQ multiplex PCR, the TCRdb table keeps only in-frame clones and is missing some. The sample lists 150,000 or so clones; about 85% were seen once. Sequenced material: peripheral blood. These receptors were obtained from a man in his fifties or sixties who had recovered from COVID-19.

This chain connects TRBV19 to TRBJ1-2; possibly TRBD1 for D (5 bases). CDR1 is LNHDA, CDR2 SQIVND, per germline (reference sequence). Trimming cost V 3 bases and J 4 bases, with 15 bases left between them. The CDR3 covers 15 residues. CDR3 protein: CASSIVGGRGYGYTF. CDR3 coding DNA: TGTGCCAGTAGTATCGTCGGGGGACGGGGCTATGGCTACACCTTC. Using reference TRBV19 and TRBJ1-2 for the parts outside the CDR3, the full variable domain is DGGITQSPKYLFRKEGQNVTLSCEQNLNHDAMYWYRQDPGQGLRLIYYSQIVNDFQKGDIAEGYSVSREKKESFPLTVTSAQKNPTAFYLCASSIVGGRGYGYTFGSGTRLTVV.

The rearrangement uses TRBV19 and TRBJ1-5, with no clear D. The length of the CDR3 is 14 residues. Germline CDR1 and CDR2: LNHDA and SQIVND (reference sequence). V lost 3 bases and J lost 4, with 10 bases in between. CDR3 nucleotide sequence: TGTGCCAGTAGTATCGTTACCGGGAATCAGCCCCAGCATTTT. Translating it yields CASSIVTGNQPQHF.

This sequence joins TRBV5-5 and TRBJ2-7, with D maybe TRBD2 (6 bases). This CDR3 has 16 amino acids. V lost 0 bases and J 7 bases, leaving 20 bases between the germline ends. CDR1 and CDR2 (germline): SGHKS, YYEKEE (reference sequence). CDR3 DNA sequence: TGTGCCAGCAGCTTGGCTACCACGGGGACTCGGAGAGAGCAGTACTTC. This sequence encodes CASSLATTGTRREQYF.

This rearrangement joins TRBV19 to TRBJ1-2; 8 nucleotides align to TRBD1. The CDR3 consists of 16 residues. Losses at the gene ends were 7 bases for V and 1 base for J; bases not matched to a gene: 11. Germline-derived CDR1 and CDR2 are LNHDA and SQIVND (reference sequence). In DNA form, the CDR3 reads TGTGCCAGTACAGCCTTGGACAGGGACATTAACTATGGCTACACCTTC. Translation: CASTALDRDINYGYTF.

The chain uses TRBV5-1 and TRBJ1-2, with a weak D call TRBD1 (6 bases). Trimming took off 0 bases at V and 0 bases at J, with 9 bases between the two ends. CDR3 length: 15 residues. Germline CDR1 and CDR2: SGHRS and YFSETQ. CDR3 coding DNA: TGCGCCAGCAGCTTGGGAGAGGGGGCTAACTATGGCTACACCTTC. Protein sequence: CASSLGEGANYGYTF.

V is TRBV6-5 and J is TRBJ2-3, with TRBD1 matching over 12 bases. Trimming cost V 5 bases and J 9 bases; bases outside gene matches: 9. CDR3 length: 15 amino acids. The germline gives CDR1 MNHEY, CDR2 SVGAGI. CDR3 loop: CASSMGTGGAGTQYF. The CDR3 nucleotides are TGTGCCAGCAGTATGGGGACAGGGGGCGCGGGGACGCAGTATTTT.

The chain is built from TRBV7-3 and TRBJ1-2; D gene ambiguous. Germline V CDR1 and CDR2: SGHTA, FQGTGA. Trimming pared 2 bases from V and 2 bases from J, leaving 12 bases between. The CDR3 covers 15 residues. CDR3 bases: TGTGCCAGCAGCTTAGGGGTCGGAGGCAACTATGGCTACACCTTC. Amino acid sequence: CASSLGVGGNYGYTF.

There are a few counts of this clone. V gene TRBV11-3 combines with J gene TRBJ1-2; D may be TRBD1 (6 bases). The germline V gene encodes CDR1 SGHNT and CDR2 YENEEA. V dropped 5 bases and J dropped 3 bases, with 19 bases sitting between them. The CDR3 consists of 16 residues. CDR3 in amino acids: CASSPEGKQGDYGYTF. CDR3 nucleotides: TGTGCCAGCAGCCCCGAGGGAAAACAGGGTGACTATGGCTACACCTTC.

The rearrangement uses TRBV19 and TRBJ2-1; D is perhaps TRBD2 (6 bases). Germline V gene data show CDR1 as LNHDA and CDR2 as SQIVND (reference sequence). This CDR3 is built from 13 residues. Trimming shortened V by 3 bases and J by 7 bases, and 10 bases separated the two germline ends. This CDR3 reads CASSILGGNEQFF. The DNA of the CDR3 is TGTGCCAGTAGTATCCTGGGGGGAAATGAGCAGTTCTTC.

The genes are TRBV29-1 and TRBJ2-5; D perhaps matches TRBD1 (6 bases). V was clipped by 4 bases and J by 2 bases, with 8 bases between them. This CDR3 has 12 amino acids. Germline V gene data show CDR1 as SQVTM and CDR2 as ANQGSEA. The CDR3 region is CSVVGAQETQYF. For the CDR3, the DNA is TGCAGCGTTGTGGGGGCACAAGAGACCCAGTACTTC.